These 27 T cell receptor beta chains were all obtained from the same sample, sequenced in a study of blood T cell repertoires in COVID-19. Profiled with immunoSEQ multiplex PCR; TCRdb holds only in-frame clones, not every one. The table includes 76,000 or so clones, 86% detected once. The sequencing input was peripheral blood. These receptors were taken from a man of 80 years or more in a cohort sampled during active COVID-19.

This clone occurred once. V usage is TRBV6-2 or TRBV6-3 and J usage is TRBJ1-1, with D perhaps TRBD1 (5 bases). V was clipped by 0 bases and J by 6 bases, with 14 bases between them. The CDR3 has 15 amino acids. Germline CDR1 and CDR2: MNHEY and SVGEGT. The CDR3: CASSYSEPGWAEAFF. CDR3 coding DNA: TGTGCCAGCAGTTACTCGGAACCAGGGTGGGCTGAAGCTTTCTTT.

This rearrangement joins TRBV5-1 to TRBJ1-1; 8 bases match TRBD1. J lost 1 base, V lost 4 bases, and 3 bases had no gene match. The germline CDR1 and CDR2 sequences are SGHRS and YFSETQ. The CDR3 covers 14 residues. The DNA for the CDR3 is TGCGCCAGCAGCGGACAGGGTCCGAACACTGAAGCTTTCTTT. It translates to CASSGQGPNTEAFF. The full variable domain, in which reference TRBV5-1 and TRBJ1-1 provide the parts outside the CDR3, is KAGVTQTPRYLIKTRGQQVTLSCSPISGHRSVSWYQQTPGQGLQFLFEYFSETQRNKGNFPGRFSGRQFSNSRSEMNVSTLELGDSALYLCASSGQGPNTEAFFGQGTRLTVV.

The chain carries TRBV19 and TRBJ1-1, with 9 bases that match TRBD1. CDR1 is LNHDA and CDR2 is SQIVND in the germline V gene (reference sequence). The J segment lost 1 base and the V segment lost 4 bases, leaving 13 bases of the junction unmatched. The CDR3 is made up of 18 amino acids. In DNA, the CDR3 is TGTGCCAGTAGTAGGGAAACAGGGGGCTCTAGGGAGAACACTGAAGCTTTCTTT. Translation: CASSRETGGSRENTEAFF.

The V gene is TRBV9, the J gene TRBJ1-2, with 12 bases lining up with TRBD1. J lost 4 bases, V lost 0 bases, and 1 base had no gene match. The CDR3 runs 15 residues. Per the germline V gene, CDR1 is SGDLS and CDR2 is YYNGEE. CDR3 coding DNA: TGTGCCAGCAGCGTAGGGGGACAGGGGGCCTATGGCTACACCTTC. The encoded protein is CASSVGGQGAYGYTF.

The chain carries TRBV5-1 and TRBJ2-2, with TRBD2 matching 7 bases. In germline, CDR1 is SGHRS, CDR2 YFSETQ. V was clipped by 0 bases and J by 5 bases; unmatched bases: 4. The CDR3 consists of 15 residues. The CDR3 region has the DNA TGCGCCAGCAGCTTGGCCACTAGCGTTACCGGGGAGCTGTTTTTT. The encoded protein is CASSLATSVTGELFF.

The V and J genes are TRBV28 and TRBJ1-5; D gene uncertain. CDR1 and CDR2 (germline): MDHEN, SYDVKM. Trimming shortened V by 1 base and J by 3 bases, and 7 bases separated the two germline ends. The CDR3 covers 14 residues. The CDR3 DNA sequence: TGTGCCAGCAGTTTATTCGGGTTCAATCAGCCCCAGCATTTT. This encodes CASSLFGFNQPQHF. Combining the CDR3 with reference TRBV28 and TRBJ1-5 gives the whole variable domain DVKVTQSSRYLVKRTGEKVFLECVQDMDHENMFWYRQDPGLGLRLIYFSYDVKMKEKGDIPEGYSVSREKKERFSLILESASTNQTSMYLCASSLFGFNQPQHFGDGTRLSIL.

The gene calls are TRBV27 and TRBJ1-1; TRBD1 aligns across 7 bases. Germline trimming cut 7 bases from V and 2 bases from J; bases unmatched to any gene: 4. In germline, CDR1 is MNHEY, CDR2 SMNVEV (reference sequence). The CDR3 covers 13 residues. The CDR3 DNA follows: TGTGCCAGCAAGGGGGACAGCAACACTGAAGCTTTCTTT. The encoded protein is CASKGDSNTEAFF.

This clone was observed a single time. This chain uses TRBV12-3 or TRBV12-4 with TRBJ1-2; TRBD1 might be the D (5 bases). Trimming pared 8 bases from V and 4 bases from J, leaving 14 bases between. The CDR3 is made up of 13 amino acids. The CDR3 coding sequence is TGTGCCAGCCAAAGGGGCAGGAGCTATGGCTACACCTTC. Its translation is CASQRGRSYGYTF.

The chain couples TRBV15 to TRBJ2-1, with TRBD2 matching over 8 bases. Germline CDR1 and CDR2: LNHNV and YYDKDF (reference sequence). There are 16 residues in the CDR3. V shed 1 base and J 4 bases; nucleotides not matched to a gene: 6. The chain's CDR3 is CATSRVAAGAYNEQFF. The CDR3 DNA reads as TGTGCCACCAGCAGAGTCGCAGCGGGGGCATACAATGAGCAGTTCTTC.

The chain is built from TRBV5-6 and TRBJ2-7, with D uncertain. Germline V CDR1 and CDR2: SGHDT, YYEEEE. The germline V and J ends were trimmed by 4 bases and 0 bases, with 14 bases remaining between them. This CDR3 spans 15 amino acids. The CDR3 spells CASSVLGLSSYEQYF. CDR3 bases: TGTGCCAGCAGCGTGCTTGGTCTCAGCTCCTACGAGCAGTACTTC.

This clone was seen only a few times. The chain carries TRBV5-1 and TRBJ2-2; 7 nucleotides align to TRBD1. Germline loops: CDR1 SGHRS, CDR2 YFSETQ. The CDR3 has 15 amino acids. Trimming at V came to 4 bases and at J to 2 bases, leaving 5 bases not matched to a gene. DNA of the CDR3: TGCGCCAGCAGCATTCGACAGGGCAACACCGGGGAGCTGTTTTTT. It specifies CASSIRQGNTGELFF. The variable domain in full, with the rest retrieved from reference TRBV5-1 and TRBJ2-2, is KAGVTQTPRYLIKTRGQQVTLSCSPISGHRSVSWYQQTPGQGLQFLFEYFSETQRNKGNFPGRFSGRQFSNSRSEMNVSTLELGDSALYLCASSIRQGNTGELFFGEGSRLTVL.

The chain recombines TRBV5-1 with TRBJ1-1, with 9 positions matching TRBD1. The CDR3 has 14 residues. Germline assignment: CDR1 SGHRS and CDR2 YFSETQ. J lost 1 base, V lost 5 bases, and 3 bases had no gene match. CDR3 nucleotides: TGCGCCAGCAGGGAGGACAGGGGGAACACTGAAGCTTTCTTT. Protein sequence: CASREDRGNTEAFF. Variable domain in full (rest from reference TRBV5-1 and TRBJ1-1): KAGVTQTPRYLIKTRGQQVTLSCSPISGHRSVSWYQQTPGQGLQFLFEYFSETQRNKGNFPGRFSGRQFSNSRSEMNVSTLELGDSALYLCASREDRGNTEAFFGQGTRLTVV.

V is TRBV19 and J is TRBJ2-2; possible D gene TRBD2, 6 bases. CDR3 length equals 13 residues. CDR1 LNHDA and CDR2 SQIVND come from the germline V gene (reference sequence). Trimming shortened V by 3 bases and J by 5 bases, and 7 bases separated the two germline ends. The CDR3 DNA reads TGTGCCAGTAGTATCCGGGGGACCGGGGAGCTGTTTTTT. Protein: CASSIRGTGELFF.

V and J are TRBV19 and TRBJ2-5; D may be TRBD1 (6 bases). The ends were cut back, 8 bases at V and 0 bases at J, with 16 bases in the middle. The CDR3 consists of 15 residues. CDR1 is LNHDA and CDR2 is SQIVND in the germline V gene (reference sequence). The CDR3 nucleotides are TGTGCCAGTCGGCACACAGGGAAAGACCAAGAGACCCAGTACTTC. Translation: CASRHTGKDQETQYF.

The chain uses TRBV3-1 (or the pseudogene TRBV3-2) and TRBJ2-3; D is undetermined. Trimming cost V 0 bases and J 7 bases, with 11 bases left between them. CDR1 is LGHDT and CDR2 is YNNKEL in the germline V gene (reference sequence). There are 14 residues in the CDR3. This CDR3 is CASSQDPASHTQYF. DNA for the CDR3: TGTGCCAGCAGCCAAGATCCGGCTAGTCATACGCAGTATTTT.

V usage is TRBV27 and J usage is TRBJ2-1; tentative D call: TRBD1 (5 bases). The CDR3 spans 13 residues. Trimming took off 6 bases at V and 4 bases at J, with 10 bases between the two ends. Germline lookup yields CDR1 MNHEY and CDR2 SMNVEV (reference sequence). CDR3 bases: TGTGCCAGCAGCAGGGCTACATACAATGAGCAGTTCTTC. Protein sequence: CASSRATYNEQFF.

This clone was picked up one time. The chain combines TRBV6-6 with TRBJ2-5; no reliable D call. The CDR3 totals 14 residues. Germline-derived CDR1 and CDR2 are MNHNY and SVGAGI (reference sequence). The V gene lost 2 bases and the J gene lost 2 bases, with 9 bases spanning the gap. Written as DNA, the CDR3 is TGTGCCAGCAGTTACCCGGGTGAACAAGAGACCCAGTACTTC. Translation: CASSYPGEQETQYF.

V is TRBV10-1 and J is TRBJ2-5; TRBD1 matches 8 bases. The CDR3 spans 17 residues. The germline CDR1 and CDR2 sequences are WNHNN and SYGVQD (reference sequence). The trim removed 6 bases at V and 4 bases at J, leaving 16 bases unmatched. For the CDR3, the DNA is TGCGCCAGCAGGAGGCATGCGACAGGGGAGGTAGGAGAGACCCAGTACTTC. Amino acids: CASRRHATGEVGETQYF.

The gene calls are TRBV6-5 and TRBJ1-4; D is undetermined. The CDR3 length is 14 residues. From germline, CDR1 is MNHEY and CDR2 SVGAGI. The ends were cut back, 7 bases at V and 4 bases at J, with 13 bases in the middle. CDR3 DNA: TGTGCCAGCAAAGCCTCAATTGATAATGAAAAACTGTTTTTT. It codes for CASKASIDNEKLFF.

This clone was seen a few times. The rearrangement uses TRBV5-1 and TRBJ1-6; D gene unclear. Trimming cost V 3 bases and J 10 bases, with 20 bases left between them. In germline, CDR1 is SGHRS, CDR2 YFSETQ. This CDR3 is built from 16 residues. The CDR3: CASSSLTGGSGSPLHF. DNA of the CDR3: TGCGCCAGCAGCTCCTTAACGGGAGGGTCAGGATCACCCCTCCACTTT.

This clone was observed a handful of times. This rearrangement joins TRBV5-1 to TRBJ2-7; tentative D call: TRBD1 (6 bases). Germline values: CDR1 SGHRS, CDR2 YFSETQ. Trimming stripped 1 base from V and 3 bases from J, with 14 bases between. There are 15 residues in the CDR3. CDR3 DNA sequence: TGCGCCAGCAGCTTGTCAGGGGACCCCTACTACGAGCAGTACGTC. Protein sequence: CASSLSGDPYYEQYV.

This clone was recorded a few times. The V gene is TRBV19, the J gene TRBJ2-5; the D gene is possibly TRBD2 (5 bases). Germline CDR1 LNHDA, CDR2 SQIVND (reference sequence). V was trimmed by 5 bases and J by 0 bases, leaving 7 bases between them. The CDR3 has 13 residues. The CDR3 spells CASSAGYQETQYF. In DNA, the CDR3 is TGTGCCAGTAGTGCGGGTTACCAAGAGACCCAGTACTTC.

The chain employs TRBV19 and TRBJ2-5; 7 bases align to TRBD2. The CDR3 is 14 residues long. CDR1 is LNHDA, CDR2 SQIVND, per germline (reference sequence). Trimming removed 4 bases from V and 7 bases from J; junction bases left unmatched: 9. CDR3 region: CASSRRREGATQYF. DNA of the CDR3: TGTGCCAGTAGTAGAAGAAGGGAGGGCGCGACCCAGTACTTC.

This clone appeared once. The chain recombines TRBV27 with TRBJ2-6; TRBD1 aligns across 10 bases. The CDR3 is 16 amino acids. V was pared by 5 bases and J by 9 bases, with 10 bases of the junction left unmatched. Germline-derived CDR1 and CDR2 are MNHEY and SMNVEV (reference sequence). The CDR3 region has the DNA TGTGCCAGCAGTGCTTCGGGACAGGGGTTTATCAACGTCCTGACTTTC. This translates into CASSASGQGFINVLTF.

The chain couples TRBV9 to TRBJ2-2, with D maybe TRBD1 (8 bases). Germline V gene lookup returns CDR1 SGDLS and CDR2 YYNGEE. This CDR3 comprises 16 residues. The ends were cut back, 4 bases at V and 4 bases at J, with 17 bases in the middle. CDR3 in amino acids: CASSPRQGRATGELFF. CDR3 DNA: TGTGCCAGCAGCCCTCGACAGGGGAGGGCCACCGGGGAGCTGTTTTTT.

The chain links TRBV19 to TRBJ2-2; TRBD2 might be the D (7 bases). V was shortened by 0 bases and J by 7 bases, with 12 bases between the two germline ends. The CDR3 consists of 15 residues. Germline V gene sequence: CDR1 LNHDA, CDR2 SQIVND (reference sequence). The CDR3 loop is CASSIDRGADGELFF. The DNA for the CDR3 is TGTGCCAGTAGTATAGATCGGGGGGCAGACGGGGAGCTGTTTTTT.

The chain carries TRBV2 and TRBJ1-2; D is unresolved. Germline loops: CDR1 SNHLY, CDR2 FYNNEI. This CDR3 is 12 amino acids long. The ends were cut back, 4 bases at V and 0 bases at J, with 3 bases in the middle. The CDR3 sequence: CASSVANYGYTF. CDR3 DNA: TGTGCCAGCAGTGTAGCTAACTATGGCTACACCTTC. The full variable domain, rest sourced from reference TRBV2 and TRBJ1-2, is EPEVTQTPSHQVTQMGQEVILRCVPISNHLYFYWYRQILGQKVEFLVSFYNNEISEKSEIFDDQFSVERPDGSNFTLKIRSTKLEDSAMYFCASSVANYGYTFGSGTRLTVV.